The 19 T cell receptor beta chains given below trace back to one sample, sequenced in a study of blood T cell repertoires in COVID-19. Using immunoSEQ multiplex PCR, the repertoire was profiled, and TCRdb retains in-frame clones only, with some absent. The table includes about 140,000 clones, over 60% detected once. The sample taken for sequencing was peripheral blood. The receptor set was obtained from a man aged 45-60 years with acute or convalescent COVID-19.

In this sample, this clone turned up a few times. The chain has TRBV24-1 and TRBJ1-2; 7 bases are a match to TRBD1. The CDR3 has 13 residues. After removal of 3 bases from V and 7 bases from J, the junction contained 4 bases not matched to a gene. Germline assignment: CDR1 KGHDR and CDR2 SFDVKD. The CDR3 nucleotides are TGTGCCACCAGTGATGAACAGGGGTCTGGCTACACCTTC. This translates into CATSDEQGSGYTF.

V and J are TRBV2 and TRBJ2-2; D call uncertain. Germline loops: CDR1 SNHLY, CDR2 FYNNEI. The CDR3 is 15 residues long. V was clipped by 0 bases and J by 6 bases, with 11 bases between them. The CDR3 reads CASSEARVLAGELFF. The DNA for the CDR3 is TGTGCCAGCAGTGAAGCACGGGTGTTGGCCGGGGAGCTGTTTTTT.

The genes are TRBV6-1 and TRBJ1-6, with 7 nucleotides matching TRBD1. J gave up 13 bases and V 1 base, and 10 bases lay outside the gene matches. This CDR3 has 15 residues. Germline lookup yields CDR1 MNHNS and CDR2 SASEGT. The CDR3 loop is CASSEGYGTAYPLHF. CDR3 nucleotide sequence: TGTGCCAGCAGTGAAGGCTATGGGACAGCGTACCCCCTCCACTTT.

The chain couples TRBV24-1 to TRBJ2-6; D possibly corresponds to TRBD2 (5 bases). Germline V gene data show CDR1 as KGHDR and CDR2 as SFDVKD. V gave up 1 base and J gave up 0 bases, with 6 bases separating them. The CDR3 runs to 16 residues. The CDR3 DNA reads TGTGCCACCAGTGATTTTAGCGTCTCTGGGGCCAACGTCCTGACTTTC. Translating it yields CATSDFSVSGANVLTF.

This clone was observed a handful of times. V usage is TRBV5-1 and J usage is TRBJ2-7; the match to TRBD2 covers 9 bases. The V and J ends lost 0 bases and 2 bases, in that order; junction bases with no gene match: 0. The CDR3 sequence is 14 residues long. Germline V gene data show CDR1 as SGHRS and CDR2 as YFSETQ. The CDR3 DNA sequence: TGCGCCAGCAGCTTGGTAGCGGGGGCCTACGAGCAGTACTTC. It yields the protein CASSLVAGAYEQYF.

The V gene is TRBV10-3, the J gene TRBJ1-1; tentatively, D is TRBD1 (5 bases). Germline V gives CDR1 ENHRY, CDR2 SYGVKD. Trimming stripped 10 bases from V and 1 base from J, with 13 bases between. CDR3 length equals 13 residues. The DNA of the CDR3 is TGTGCCACCCTTGGAGGGGAGAACACTGAAGCTTTCTTT. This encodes CATLGGENTEAFF.

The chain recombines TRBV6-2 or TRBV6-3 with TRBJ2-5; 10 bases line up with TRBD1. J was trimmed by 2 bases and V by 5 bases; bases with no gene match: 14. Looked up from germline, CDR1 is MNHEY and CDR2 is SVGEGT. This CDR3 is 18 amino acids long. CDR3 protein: CASSPRSPPGQGQETQYF. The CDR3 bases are TGTGCCAGCAGTCCCCGTTCCCCACCGGGACAGGGGCAAGAGACCCAGTACTTC.

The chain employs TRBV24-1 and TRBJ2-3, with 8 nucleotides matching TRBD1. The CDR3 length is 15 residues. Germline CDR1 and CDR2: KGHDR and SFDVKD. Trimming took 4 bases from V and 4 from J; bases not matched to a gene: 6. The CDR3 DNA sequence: TGTGCCACCAGTGACCCGACAGGGGTTGCAGATACGCAGTATTTT. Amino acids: CATSDPTGVADTQYF.

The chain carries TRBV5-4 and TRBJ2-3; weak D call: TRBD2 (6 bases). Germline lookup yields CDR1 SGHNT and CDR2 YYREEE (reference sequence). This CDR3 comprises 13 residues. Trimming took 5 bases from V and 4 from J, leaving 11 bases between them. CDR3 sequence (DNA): TGTGCCAGCAGTTCGACTAGATCAGATACGCAGTATTTT. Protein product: CASSSTRSDTQYF.

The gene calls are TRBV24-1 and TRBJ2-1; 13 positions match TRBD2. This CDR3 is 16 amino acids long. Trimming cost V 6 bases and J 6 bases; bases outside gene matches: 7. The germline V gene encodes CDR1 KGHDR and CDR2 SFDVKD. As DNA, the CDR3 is TGTGCCACCAGTCAAACTAGCGGGGGGGCAGGCAATGAGCAGTTCTTC. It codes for CATSQTSGGAGNEQFF.

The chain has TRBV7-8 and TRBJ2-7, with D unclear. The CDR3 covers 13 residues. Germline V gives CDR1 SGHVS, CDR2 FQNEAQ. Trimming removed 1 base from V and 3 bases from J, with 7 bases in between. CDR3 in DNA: TGTGCCAGCAGCTTAGGGGCTGGCTACGAGCAGTACGTC. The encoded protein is CASSLGAGYEQYV.

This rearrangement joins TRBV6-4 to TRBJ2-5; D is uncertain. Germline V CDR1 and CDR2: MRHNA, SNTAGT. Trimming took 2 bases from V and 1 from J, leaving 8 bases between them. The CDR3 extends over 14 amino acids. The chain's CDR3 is CASSDRIAQETQYF. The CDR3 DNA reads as TGTGCCAGCAGTGACAGGATAGCCCAAGAGACCCAGTACTTC.

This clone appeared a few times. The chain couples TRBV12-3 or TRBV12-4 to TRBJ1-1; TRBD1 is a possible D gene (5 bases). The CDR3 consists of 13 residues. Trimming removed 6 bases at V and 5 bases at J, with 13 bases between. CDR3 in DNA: TGTGCCAGCAGGGGACGGGAGAGAACTGAAGCTTTCTTT. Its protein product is CASRGRERTEAFF.

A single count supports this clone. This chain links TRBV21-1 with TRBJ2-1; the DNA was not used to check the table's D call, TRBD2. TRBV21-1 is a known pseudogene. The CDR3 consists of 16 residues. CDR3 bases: TGTGCCAGCAGCCAAGCGTCTAGCGGGGGGGCCAATGAGCAGTTCTTC. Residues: CASSQASSGGANEQFF.

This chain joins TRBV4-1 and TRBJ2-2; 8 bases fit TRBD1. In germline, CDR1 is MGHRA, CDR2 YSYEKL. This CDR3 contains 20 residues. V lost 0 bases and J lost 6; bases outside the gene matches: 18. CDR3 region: CASSQDWAGTGDPSAGELFF. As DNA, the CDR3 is TGCGCCAGCAGCCAAGATTGGGCCGGGACAGGAGACCCCTCCGCCGGGGAGCTGTTTTTT.

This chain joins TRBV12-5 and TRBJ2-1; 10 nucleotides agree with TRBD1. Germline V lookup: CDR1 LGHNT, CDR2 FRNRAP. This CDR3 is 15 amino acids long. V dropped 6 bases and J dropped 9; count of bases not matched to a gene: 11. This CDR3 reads CASGPGQGSDGEQFF. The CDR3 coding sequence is TGTGCTAGTGGCCCGGGACAGGGGTCTGACGGTGAGCAGTTCTTC.

CDR3 region: CASSLAPRGETQYF. In nucleotides, the CDR3 is TGTGCCAGCAGCTTAGCCCCCAGGGGAGAGACCCAGTACTTC. The chain joins TRBV7-2 to TRBJ2-5; tentative D call: TRBD1 (6 bases). The CDR3 loop spans 14 amino acids. Germline CDR1 and CDR2: SGHTA and FQGNSA. The V end lost 0 bases, the J end lost 4 bases, and 9 bases lay between the germline ends.

The CDR3 is CASRHTGQRSGANVLTF. DNA of the CDR3: TGCGCCAGCAGACACACGGGACAGCGCTCTGGGGCCAACGTCCTGACTTTC. The rearrangement uses TRBV4-1 and TRBJ2-6; 7 positions match TRBD1. The CDR3 is made up of 17 amino acids. Germline CDR1 MGHRA, CDR2 YSYEKL. The junction had 8 bases not matched to a gene; V was cut back by 6 bases and J by 0 bases.

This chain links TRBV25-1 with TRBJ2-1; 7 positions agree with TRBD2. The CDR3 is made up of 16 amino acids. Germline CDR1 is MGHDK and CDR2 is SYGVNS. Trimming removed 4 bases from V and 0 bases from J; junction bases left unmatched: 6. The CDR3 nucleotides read TGTGCCAGCAGTGTCCCCAGCGGGGCCTCCTACAATGAGCAGTTCTTC. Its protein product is CASSVPSGASYNEQFF.